These T cell receptor beta chains were read from a single sample in a study of T cell repertoires in cytomegalovirus infection. TCRdb re-called the reads with MiXCR, one entry per CDR3 protein. The table lists around 290,000 distinct CDR3 sequences, about 23% of them singletons. What was sequenced was PBMCs. These receptors originate from a human donor in good health (CMV status not recorded). Some clones in this sample may be carry-over from other donors' samples. The CDR3 runs from the conserved cysteine through the conserved F or W. D genes are given only for firm matches. A clone size is listed for some rows: how often the clone was seen (once, few, many), or a class if it is expanded.

TRBJ2-5	TRBD2	.	TRBV24-1	CATSDPLAGGKETQYF	TGTGCCACCAGTGACCCCTTGGCCGGGGGGAAGGAGACCCAGTACTTC
TRBJ2-7	.	many	TRBV5-1	CASSLRTATYEQYF	TGCGCCAGCAGCTTAAGGACAGCCACCTACGAGCAGTACTTC
TRBJ2-1	.	many	TRBV7-9	CASSFQWPRGNEQFF	TGTGCCAGCAGCTTTCAGTGGCCAAGGGGCAATGAGCAGTTCTTC
TRBJ2-1	TRBD2	.	TRBV20-1	CSASPTSGRGTEQFF	TGCAGTGCAAGCCCTACTAGCGGGAGGGGGACTGAGCAGTTCTTC
TRBJ1-1	.	many	TRBV7-2	CASSLQGGDTEAFF	TGTGCCAGCAGCTTACAGGGTGGGGACACTGAAGCTTTCTTT
TRBJ2-7	TRBD1	few	TRBV7-6	CASSYGQGGEQYF	TGTGCCAGCAGCTACGGACAGGGAGGCGAGCAGTACTTC
TRBJ1-3	.	.	TRBV7-9	CASSEGQGNTIYF	TGTGCCAGCTCGGAAGGGCAAGGAAACACCATATATTTT
TRBJ1-2	.	.	TRBV5-4	CASSLAEAGRDYGYTF	TGTGCCAGCAGCTTGGCCGAGGCAGGGAGGGACTATGGCTACACCTTC
TRBJ2-1	TRBD2	.	TRBV20-1	CSARDYTSGTYNEQFF	TGCAGTGCTAGAGATTACACTAGCGGGACTTACAATGAGCAGTTCTTC
TRBJ1-2	.	many	TRBV10-3	CAISQDSWNNGYTF	TGTGCCATCAGCCAAGACAGTTGGAATAATGGCTACACCTTC
TRBJ2-1	.	many	TRBV11-2	CASSSEIYNEQFF	TGTGCCAGCAGCTCCGAAATCTACAATGAGCAGTTCTTC
TRBJ2-7	TRBD2	.	TRBV6-6	CASKLAGDFYEQYF	TGTGCCAGCAAGCTAGCGGGAGATTTCTACGAGCAGTACTTC
TRBJ1-3	.	.	TRBV12-3/TRBV12-4	CASSLFGRGNTIYF	TGTGCCAGCAGTTTATTCGGGCGCGGAAACACCATATATTTT
TRBJ2-7	TRBD2	.	TRBV28	CASRPQLARYEQYF	TGTGCCAGCAGACCCCAACTAGCGCGCTACGAGCAGTACTTC
TRBJ1-2	.	.	TRBV7-4	CASSPGPLGYGYTF	TGTGCCAGCAGCCCCGGACCGCTCGGATATGGCTACACCTTC
TRBJ2-1	TRBD2	medium-sized	TRBV7-2	CASSSDFSGNEQFF	TGTGCCAGCAGCTCCGATTTTAGCGGGAATGAGCAGTTCTTC
TRBJ1-5	TRBD1	.	TRBV18	CASSMQGASNQPQHF	TGTGCCAGCTCAATGCAGGGGGCGAGCAATCAGCCCCAGCATTTT
TRBJ1-1	TRBD1	few	TRBV20-1	CSARDLRQGLNTEAFF	TGCAGTGCTAGAGATCTAAGACAGGGCCTGAACACTGAAGCTTTCTTT
TRBJ1-1	TRBD1	.	TRBV7-3	CASSYGTGASEAFF	TGTGCCAGCAGCTATGGGACAGGGGCGTCAGAAGCTTTCTTT
TRBJ2-5	.	.	TRBV4-3	CASSQGYGETQYF	TGCGCCAGCAGCCAGGGATACGGCGAGACCCAGTACTTC
TRBJ2-4	.	few	TRBV7-2	CASSQSAGGSRHIQYF	TGTGCCAGCAGCCAATCGGCCGGGGGATCCCGACACATTCAGTACTTC
TRBJ2-2	.	few	TRBV19	CATAVTRTGELFF	TGTGCCACCGCGGTGACGAGGACCGGGGAGCTGTTTTTT
TRBJ2-7	.	few	TRBV28	CASSTPVGGRYEQYF	TGTGCCAGCAGTACCCCGGTGGGGGGGCGGTACGAGCAGTACTTC
TRBJ2-7	.	.	TRBV7-9	CASSLLIGTEYEQYF	TGTGCCAGCAGCTTGCTTATCGGGACTGAATACGAGCAGTACTTC
TRBJ2-7	TRBD2	.	TRBV12-3/TRBV12-4	CASTRGVREQYF	TGTGCCAGCACCCGGGGGGTTAGAGAGCAGTACTTC
TRBJ2-3	TRBD2	.	TRBV4-2	CASSQGRAGGADTQYF	TGTGCCAGCAGCCAAGGGAGAGCGGGAGGGGCAGATACGCAGTATTTT
TRBJ2-7	TRBD1	.	TRBV13	CASRNTGWDRDSYEQYF	TGTGCCAGCAGAAATACCGGTTGGGACAGGGATTCCTACGAGCAGTACTTC
TRBJ2-5	.	many	TRBV7-2	CASSLGSRQGQETQYF	TGTGCCAGCAGCTTAGGGTCTCGGCAGGGGCAAGAGACCCAGTACTTC
TRBJ2-1	.	.	TRBV9	CASSVGAGDFNEQFF	TGTGCCAGCAGCGTAGGGGCAGGGGACTTTAATGAGCAGTTCTTC
TRBJ2-5	.	.	TRBV4-1	CASSQDWRHQETQYF	TGCGCCAGCAGCCAAGATTGGCGGCACCAAGAGACCCAGTACTTC
TRBJ2-3	.	many	TRBV7-9	CASSPFEADTQYF	TGTGCCAGCAGCCCCTTTGAAGCAGATACGCAGTATTTT
TRBJ2-7	.	many	TRBV20-1	CSARTASSYEQYF	TGCAGTGCTAGAACGGCTAGCTCCTACGAGCAGTACTTC
TRBJ1-2	TRBD1	many	TRBV7-2	CASSLRGSYGYTF	TGTGCCAGCAGCCTCAGGGGGAGCTATGGCTACACCTTC
TRBJ2-3	TRBD1	few	TRBV28	CASSHRGPTDTQYF	TGTGCCAGCAGTCACAGGGGGCCCACAGATACGCAGTATTTT
TRBJ2-1	TRBD2	.	TRBV20-1	CSGCPAGGHEQFF	TGCAGTGGGTGCCCAGCGGGAGGGCATGAGCAGTTCTTC
TRBJ1-1	.	few	TRBV19	CASTLGTEAFF	TGTGCCAGTACCCTTGGTACTGAAGCTTTCTTT
TRBJ1-4	.	many	TRBV5-6	CASSFAFGLEKLFF	TGTGCCAGCAGCTTCGCATTTGGCCTTGAAAAACTGTTTTTT
TRBJ1-3	.	few	TRBV5-1	CASSYLGDTIYF	TGCGCCAGCAGCTATCTTGGCGACACCATATATTTT
TRBJ1-1	.	.	TRBV30	CAWIGKGGPEAFF	TGTGCCTGGATAGGAAAGGGTGGTCCTGAAGCTTTCTTT
TRBJ1-5	.	few	TRBV7-9	CASSLAPGGTLRNQPQHF	TGTGCCAGCAGCTTAGCGCCCGGGGGGACCCTTCGCAATCAGCCCCAGCATTTT
TRBJ2-7	.	few	TRBV6-2/TRBV6-3	CASSPRGSTYEQYF	TGTGCCAGCAGTCCCCGGGGGTCAACCTACGAGCAGTACTTC
TRBJ2-1	.	many	TRBV7-2	CASSPRGRENEQFF	TGTGCCAGCAGCCCGCGGGGGCGGGAGAATGAGCAGTTCTTC
TRBJ1-1	.	many	TRBV28	CATLMYSSTEAFF	TGTGCCACCCTGATGTACTCGAGCACTGAAGCTTTCTTT
TRBJ1-2	TRBD1	few	TRBV24-1	CATSDGQGRGYTF	TGTGCCACCAGTGACGGACAGGGACGAGGCTACACCTTC
TRBJ2-2	.	many	TRBV11-2	CASSYVRVAGELFF	TGTGCCAGCAGCTACGTTCGTGTTGCCGGGGAGCTGTTTTTT
TRBJ2-3	TRBD1	.	TRBV6-2/TRBV6-3	CASTFGTGGADTQYF	TGTGCCAGCACTTTCGGGACAGGGGGCGCAGATACGCAGTATTTT
TRBJ2-5	TRBD2	many	TRBV7-2	CASSTGLARETQYF	TGTGCCAGCAGCACGGGACTAGCTCGGGAGACCCAGTACTTC
TRBJ2-3	TRBD2	many	TRBV7-2	CASSLDGSGRADTQYF	TGTGCCAGCAGCTTAGACGGTAGCGGGAGGGCAGATACGCAGTATTTT